These 8 T cell receptor beta chains share one sample of origin, sequenced in a study of CD8+ T cells in alopecia areata. Following extraction, RNA underwent reverse transcription to cDNA, which served as the sequencing template. Profiled with immunoSEQ multiplex PCR; TCRdb holds only in-frame clones, not every one. The data hold about 120,000 clones, with approximately 55% observed a single time. Treatment given: oral pan-JAK inhibitor, 5-10 mg twice daily. The sample was CD4+ T cells sorted from blood, taken at week 24, from a patient treated with tofacitinib. These receptors all come from a human donor with alopecia areata.

V is TRBV2 and J is TRBJ2-1; the D is unclear. V gave up 4 bases and J gave up 8 bases, with 9 bases separating them. Germline CDR1 and CDR2: SNHLY and FYNNEI. The CDR3 length is 12 residues. The CDR3 spells CASSVPKDEQFF. The CDR3 DNA follows: TGTGCCAGCAGTGTACCTAAGGATGAGCAGTTCTTC.

The CDR3 region is CASSSLGTGGSYEQYF. In DNA, the CDR3 is TGTGCCAGCAGTTCCCTGGGGACAGGGGGCTCCTACGAGCAGTACTTC. V usage is TRBV27 and J usage is TRBJ2-7, with 11 bases lining up with TRBD1. Germline V gives CDR1 MNHEY, CDR2 SMNVEV (reference sequence). The J segment lost 0 bases and the V segment lost 4 bases, leaving 5 bases of the junction unmatched. The CDR3 totals 16 residues.

The V and J genes are TRBV29-1 and TRBJ1-2; no clear D. The CDR3 covers 11 residues. The germline gives CDR1 SQVTM, CDR2 ANQGSEA. Between the trimmed V and J ends, which lost 4 bases and 4 bases, there was a span of 7 bases. The CDR3 is CSVAQSYGYTF. CDR3 DNA: TGCAGCGTTGCCCAGAGCTATGGCTACACCTTC.

This clone came up a few times. V usage is TRBV29-1 and J usage is TRBJ1-5, with a possible D match to TRBD1 (6 bases). The germline V gene encodes CDR1 SQVTM and CDR2 ANQGSEA. This CDR3 region has 14 residues. Trimming stripped 5 bases from V and 0 bases from J, with 11 bases between. The CDR3 spells CSVTTGNSNQPQHF. In nucleotides, the CDR3 is TGCAGCGTTACAACAGGGAATAGCAATCAGCCCCAGCATTTT.

Points on this clone: Germline is not matched at one junction end, which may reflect a read error. This chain links TRBV7-9 with TRBJ2-1; D is undetermined. Germline CDR1 and CDR2: SEHNR and FQNEAQ (reference sequence). This CDR3 region has 15 residues. CDR3 DNA: TGCGCCAGCAGCCAAGGTTTTGACCCGTACAATGAGCAGTTCTTC. The encoded protein is CASSQGFDPYNEQFF.

For this clone: Other DNA sequences in the same sample also yield this CDR3. The chain employs TRBV29-1 and TRBJ1-1, with D tentatively TRBD1 (5 bases). Trimming removed 3 bases from V and 2 bases from J, with 7 bases in between. The CDR3 contains 12 residues. In germline, CDR1 is SQVTM, CDR2 ANQGSEA. CDR3: CSVDGGNTEAFF. The CDR3 DNA follows: TGCAGCGTTGACGGGGGAAACACTGAAGCTTTCTTT.

The chain is built from TRBV5-1 and TRBJ2-1, with D perhaps TRBD1 or TRBD2 (5 bases each). V was trimmed by 0 bases and J by 5 bases, leaving 9 bases between them. Germline V gene sequence: CDR1 SGHRS, CDR2 YFSETQ. CDR3 length: 14 amino acids. CDR3 in DNA: TGCGCCAGCAGCTTGGGGGACCAGAACAATGAGCAGTTCTTC. It yields the protein CASSLGDQNNEQFF.

The CDR3 loop is CASRGEWPRADTQYF. The CDR3 DNA follows: TGCGCCAGCAGGGGCGAATGGCCACGGGCCGATACGCAGTATTTT. This chain uses TRBV5-1 with TRBJ2-3, with D unresolved. The CDR3 covers 15 residues. The germline gives CDR1 SGHRS, CDR2 YFSETQ. V was pared by 5 bases and J by 6 bases, with 19 bases between.